Below, 14 T cell receptor beta chains from the same sample are listed, as sequenced in a study of blood T cell repertoires in COVID-19. Method: immunoSEQ multiplex PCR; TCRdb's copy keeps in-frame clones and lacks some. The sample yields about 290,000 clones, about nine tenths seen once. The sequenced material came from peripheral blood. The receptors were sampled from a woman aged 30 to 39 with active or convalescent COVID-19.

In regard to this clone: Compared with germline, one end of the junction differs, possibly owing to a read error. V and J are TRBV27 and TRBJ2-5; tentatively, D is TRBD2 (5 bases). The CDR3 totals 15 residues. Germline V CDR1 and CDR2: MNHEY, SMNVEV (reference sequence). CDR3 in amino acids: CAGSLSGSRLETQYF. The CDR3 bases are TGTGCCGGCAGTTTATCGGGGAGCCGTTTGGAGACCCAGTACTTC.

This clone was found once. The chain uses TRBV10-3 and TRBJ2-7; 9 bases agree with TRBD1. Unmatched junction bases numbered 6, after V lost 3 bases and J lost 3 bases. Germline V CDR1 and CDR2: ENHRY, SYGVKD. This CDR3 spans 15 amino acids. The CDR3 region is CAISDVQGAVYEQYF. The CDR3 DNA sequence: TGTGCCATCAGTGACGTACAGGGGGCGGTCTACGAGCAGTACTTC.

The chain uses TRBV28 and TRBJ2-6; a possible D gene is TRBD1 (6 bases). Trimming stripped 6 bases from V and 0 bases from J, with 18 bases between. This CDR3 is 18 amino acids long. Germline V gene data show CDR1 as MDHEN and CDR2 as SYDVKM. The CDR3 sequence: CASRKNREPLSGANVLTF. CDR3 coding DNA: TGTGCCAGCAGAAAAAACAGGGAACCCCTCTCTGGGGCCAACGTCCTGACTTTC.

The J gene is TRBJ2-3, the V gene TRBV7-2; 7 bases are a match to TRBD2. Germline lookup yields CDR1 SGHTA and CDR2 FQGNSA. With V trimmed by 5 bases and J by 9 bases, 17 bases remained unmatched. CDR3 length: 16 residues. CDR3 sequence: CASSLDGTNPRYTQYF. CDR3 bases: TGTGCCAGCAGCCTGGACGGGACTAACCCTAGGTACACGCAGTATTTT.

The chain combines TRBV19 with TRBJ2-3; 10 positions agree with TRBD2. V lost 6 bases and J lost 1; bases outside the gene matches: 7. This CDR3 has 16 residues. Germline V CDR1 and CDR2: LNHDA, SQIVND (reference sequence). CDR3 sequence (DNA): TGTGCCAGTAGCGCCAGCGGGGGGGCCGGCACAGATACGCAGTATTTT. This encodes CASSASGGAGTDTQYF. The whole variable domain, remainder taken from reference TRBV19 and TRBJ2-3, is DGGITQSPKYLFRKEGQNVTLSCEQNLNHDAMYWYRQDPGQGLRLIYYSQIVNDFQKGDIAEGYSVSREKKESFPLTVTSAQKNPTAFYLCASSASGGAGTDTQYFGPGTRLTVL.

The chain combines TRBV5-8 with TRBJ1-6, with TRBD1 matching 10 bases. Germline V gene sequence: CDR1 SGHTS, CDR2 YDEGEE. The CDR3 has 15 amino acids. V dropped 5 bases and J dropped 10; count of bases not matched to a gene: 9. The CDR3: CASSKGDRGRSPLHF. The CDR3 coding sequence is TGTGCCAGCAGTAAGGGGGACAGGGGCCGATCACCCCTCCACTTT.

The genes are TRBV28 and TRBJ1-1, with TRBD1 identical over 7 bases. Germline loops: CDR1 MDHEN, CDR2 SYDVKM. V was clipped by 6 bases and J by 10 bases; unmatched bases: 8. The CDR3 is 12 residues long. The CDR3 sequence: CASRPPGQLAFF. CDR3 DNA sequence: TGTGCCAGCAGGCCCCCGGGACAGTTAGCTTTCTTT.

A few counts support this clone. The chain combines TRBV5-1 with TRBJ2-3; TRBD1 might be the D (6 bases). The V gene lost 4 bases and the J gene lost 6 bases, with 15 bases spanning the gap. The germline CDR1 and CDR2 sequences are SGHRS and YFSETQ. The CDR3 covers 14 residues. In nucleotides, the CDR3 is TGCGCCAGCAGCCCCACCCGAGGGGGTGATACGCAGTATTTT. This encodes CASSPTRGGDTQYF.

V and J are TRBV27 and TRBJ1-1; a weak D match, TRBD1 (5 bases). CDR3 size: 14 residues. Trimming shortened V by 3 bases and J by 1 base, and 9 bases separated the two germline ends. Germline V gene data show CDR1 as MNHEY and CDR2 as SMNVEV (reference sequence). As DNA, the CDR3 is TGTGCCAGCAGTTTTGGCAGGGAGAACACTGAAGCTTTCTTT. This codes for CASSFGRENTEAFF.

V usage is TRBV23-1 and J usage is TRBJ2-3; D ambiguous. TRBV23-1 carries the ORF label, with uncertain function. CDR3 size: 16 residues. With 2 bases removed from V and 2 bases from J, the gap between germline ends came to 14 bases. CDR3 residues: CASSQVTVCATDTQYF. The CDR3 region has the DNA TGCGCCAGCAGTCAAGTTACGGTCTGTGCCACAGATACGCAGTATTTT.

This clone was counted between two and nine times. The rearrangement joins TRBV18 to TRBJ1-5; D gene ambiguous. With 1 base removed from V and 0 bases from J, the gap between germline ends came to 7 bases. From germline, CDR1 is KGHSH and CDR2 LQKENI. The CDR3 runs to 15 residues. This chain's CDR3 is CASSPRQDSNQPQHF. For the CDR3, the DNA is TGTGCCAGCTCACCACGCCAGGATAGCAATCAGCCCCAGCATTTT.

The V and J genes are TRBV19 and TRBJ2-3; D perhaps matches TRBD2 (7 bases). This CDR3 contains 17 residues. Trimming took 3 bases from V and 1 from J, leaving 17 bases between them. Germline V gene sequence: CDR1 LNHDA, CDR2 SQIVND (reference sequence). The CDR3 sequence: CASSMAGGRTGTDTQYF. The CDR3 nucleotides read TGTGCCAGTAGTATGGCCGGGGGGCGGACGGGCACAGATACGCAGTATTTT.

This clone showed up just once. The CDR3 sequence: CASSLGGGKANYGYTF. CDR3 DNA sequence: TGTGCCAGCAGTCTCGGGGGGGGAAAAGCTAACTATGGCTACACCTTC. The chain has TRBV27 and TRBJ1-2, with D tentatively TRBD1 (5 bases). The CDR3 spans 16 residues. Trimming cost V 5 bases and J 0 bases, with 16 bases left between them. In germline, CDR1 is MNHEY, CDR2 SMNVEV (reference sequence).

V and J are TRBV6-6 and TRBJ2-7; 12 bases map to TRBD2. The V gene end was trimmed by 5 bases and the J gene end by 7 bases; junction bases not matched to a gene: 3. Germline CDR1 is MNHNY and CDR2 is SVGAGI (reference sequence). CDR3 length equals 13 residues. The CDR3 DNA is TGTGCCAGCAGTCCCGGACTAGCGGGGGAGCAGTACTTC. It yields the protein CASSPGLAGEQYF.